This passage covers 9 T cell receptor beta chains from one sample sequenced in a study of regulatory T cells in long-lasting Graves disease (dated by TCRdb to the early 2020s). Libraries were built with multiplex PCR. Reads for this sample came from an Illumina HiSeq 4000. To build TCR beta libraries, CDR3 regions were amplified by Arm-PCR using iRepertoire HTBI primers. TCRdb reran the public reads through fastp at Q25 and MiXCR, keeping productive beta chains. Rows are combined by CDR3 protein, so each entry shows the most common genes and DNA. This sample is represented by around 230,000 distinct CDR3 sequences; around 18% of them were singletons. The ten largest clones take up less than 25% of the sample. This sample's time point label indicates: newly diagnosed GD, antithyroid drugs for less than 3 months. RNA was extracted from PBMCs in TRIzol for both TCR sequencing and RNA sequencing. The sequences come from peripheral blood mononuclear cells (PBMCs), collected at new diagnosis, from a patient treated with antithyroid drugs. These receptors originate from a female donor with Graves disease.

This clonotype was counted ten times or more. A read error may explain this, as a much larger clone is one base away. The chain carries TRBV28 and TRBJ2-5; TRBD2 is a possible D gene (6 bases). The CDR3 spans 15 residues. Germline values: CDR1 MDHEN, CDR2 SYDVKM. The CDR3 region has the DNA TGTACCAGCAGTGAGGGCGGGGCTTACCAAGAGACCCAGTACTTC. Translating gives CTSSEGGAYQETQYF.

Ten or more counts support this clonotype. The chain is built from TRBV5-5 and TRBJ2-7; 8 positions agree with TRBD2. Germline values: CDR1 SGHKS, CDR2 YYEKEE (reference sequence). This CDR3 has 15 amino acids. V shed 2 bases, J shed 0 bases, and the junction held 4 bases outside the gene matches. Written as DNA, the CDR3 is TGTGCCAGCAGCTTTACTAGCGGTAGCTCCTACGAGCAGTACTTC. Protein product: CASSFTSGSSYEQYF.

This clonotype was seen at least ten times. The V call is TRBV2, the J call TRBJ2-1, with 7 bases that match TRBD2. Germline-derived CDR1 and CDR2 are SNHLY and FYNNEI. V lost 7 bases and J lost 9; bases outside the gene matches: 9. The length of the CDR3 is 13 residues. The CDR3 here is CASKVAGRIEQFF. The CDR3 DNA is TGTGCCAGCAAGGTAGCGGGTCGAATTGAGCAGTTCTTC.

This clonotype was seen many times. This chain links TRBV9 with TRBJ2-1, with D unclear. Trimming shortened V by 2 bases and J by 3 bases, and 6 bases separated the two germline ends. Per germline, CDR1 SGDLS and CDR2 YYNGEE. This CDR3 is 13 amino acids long. CDR3 sequence: CASSVGSYNEQFF. The CDR3 bases are TGTGCCAGCAGCGTTGGCAGCTACAATGAGCAGTTCTTC.

This clonotype showed up many times. The chain has TRBV18 and TRBJ2-1, with 7 nucleotides matching TRBD2. Germline CDR1 is KGHSH and CDR2 is LQKENI. The CDR3 contains 16 residues. The ends lost 2 bases at V and 3 bases at J; junction bases unmatched: 7. The CDR3 DNA sequence: TGTGCCAGCTCACCAACCAGCGGGACCATCTACAATGAGCAGTTCTTC. Its translation is CASSPTSGTIYNEQFF.

This clonotype was observed many times. The V gene is TRBV28, the J gene TRBJ2-4; D gene uncertain. Germline lookup yields CDR1 MDHEN and CDR2 SYDVKM. The CDR3 is 14 residues long. The V and J ends lost 6 bases and 0 bases respectively, with 9 bases between them. The CDR3 reads CASSFGLAKNIQYF. The DNA for the CDR3 is TGTGCCAGCAGCTTTGGGCTAGCCAAAAACATTCAGTACTTC.

There are a few counts of this clonotype. V and J are TRBV7-2 and TRBJ1-1; no clear D. Germline assignment: CDR1 SGHTA and CDR2 FQGNSA. The CDR3 is 15 amino acids. The V gene lost 4 bases and the J gene lost 2 bases, with 14 bases spanning the gap. CDR3 region: CASSSLGGSNTEAFF. CDR3 DNA sequence: TGTGCCAGCAGCTCCCTTGGTGGTTCTAACACTGAAGCTTTCTTT.

This clonotype was seen only a few times. The chain carries TRBV29-1 and TRBJ2-4; weak D call: TRBD1 (6 bases). CDR1 SQVTM and CDR2 ANQGSEA come from the germline V gene. V was pared by 7 bases and J by 0 bases, with 16 bases between. There are 15 residues in the CDR3. CDR3 sequence: CSASTGSLAKNIQYF. The CDR3 nucleotides are TGCAGCGCCTCGACAGGTTCTTTAGCCAAAAACATTCAGTACTTC.

This clonotype has more than one count but fewer than ten. A read error is possible here, since a much larger clone lies one base away. The final CDR3 position lacks the conserved phenylalanine or tryptophan, pointing to a likely read error. The V call is TRBV30, the J call TRBJ2-1; TRBD1 matches 10 bases. The CDR3 is made up of 16 amino acids. Germline-derived CDR1 and CDR2 are GTSNPN and SVGIG (reference sequence). Unmatched junction bases numbered 6, after V lost 1 base and J lost 3 bases. The CDR3 coding sequence is TGTGCCTGGAGTGCCGGACAGGGGGTCGGCTACAATGAGCAGTTCCTC. Its translation is CAWSAGQGVGYNEQFL.